This T cell receptor beta chain stems from a study of CD8+CD57+ T cells in acquired aplastic anemia (dated by TCRdb to the late 2010s). In the study overall: Extracted DNA from sorted CD4+ and CD8+ cells averaged around 2.9 ug, ranging from roughly 0.2 to 30 ug. Healthy donor samples averaged roughly 9.9 million reads for CD4+ and approximately 11 million for CD8+ cells.

Genomic DNA was used as template for profiling of TCR beta VDJ combinations and CDR3 sequences. An Illumina HiSeq 2000 was used for TCR repertoire sequencing. Under the source paper's analysis protocol: Repertoire assessment relied on Simpson's diversity index, CDR3 size and DJ length profiles, and TRBV/TRBJ rearrangement plots. The most abundant DNA sequence in the deep sequencing data was defined as the immunodominant clone. CDR3 amino acid sequences were checked for sharing across subjects and were also compared against the VDJdb database and published repertoires. TCRdb trimmed public reads at Q25 via fastp, called clones via MiXCR and kept in-frame beta chains. Merged by CDR3 protein, the rows form single entries marked with the most common genes and DNA. These V and J calls derive from TCRdb rather than the authors' analysis. Here the sample has 400,000 to 450,000 distinct CDR3 sequences; 55% to 70% occur a single time. Clones ranked in the top ten supply 4% of the sample.

On the study overall, not on this receptor specifically: Although 25 to 30 CD8+ CDR3 sequences were shared by patients and controls, these sequences appeared highly expressed in patients and within the immunodominant clones of patients. Between patients and healthy controls, no significant difference in CD8+ Simpson's diversity was found (P=0.060).

CDR1 and CDR2 are drawn from the germline V gene (reference sequence): LNHDA, SQIVND. Reading from cysteine to phenylalanine, the CDR3 counts 14 amino acids. Of the read, only the CDR3 DNA is kept; its 42 bases are in frame from base 1. V is shortened by 7 bases, J by 0 bases, and the region joining them spans 10 bases. TCR repertoires of sorted CD4+ and CD8+ blood T cells from severe aplastic anemia patients and healthy subjects were deep-sequenced in the study. Ficoll-Paque density gradient centrifugation was used to isolate peripheral blood mononuclear cells. CD4+ and CD8+ T cells were sorted by FACS or magnetic beads before DNA extraction. As to this clonotype: Its antigen remains unidentified. One base away there is no much larger clone; base qualities are not given.

The chain uses TRBV19 and TRBJ1-5; the D gene cannot be named for sure. Sequences were obtained from sorted CD4+, CD8+, or CD8+CD57+ T cells (not recorded which) from PBMCs. The TCR was taken from a human donor in good health, serving as a control. CDR3 protein: CASTPGDSNQPQHF. The bases are TGTGCCAGTACCCCTGGGGATAGCAATCAGCCCCAGCATTTT.